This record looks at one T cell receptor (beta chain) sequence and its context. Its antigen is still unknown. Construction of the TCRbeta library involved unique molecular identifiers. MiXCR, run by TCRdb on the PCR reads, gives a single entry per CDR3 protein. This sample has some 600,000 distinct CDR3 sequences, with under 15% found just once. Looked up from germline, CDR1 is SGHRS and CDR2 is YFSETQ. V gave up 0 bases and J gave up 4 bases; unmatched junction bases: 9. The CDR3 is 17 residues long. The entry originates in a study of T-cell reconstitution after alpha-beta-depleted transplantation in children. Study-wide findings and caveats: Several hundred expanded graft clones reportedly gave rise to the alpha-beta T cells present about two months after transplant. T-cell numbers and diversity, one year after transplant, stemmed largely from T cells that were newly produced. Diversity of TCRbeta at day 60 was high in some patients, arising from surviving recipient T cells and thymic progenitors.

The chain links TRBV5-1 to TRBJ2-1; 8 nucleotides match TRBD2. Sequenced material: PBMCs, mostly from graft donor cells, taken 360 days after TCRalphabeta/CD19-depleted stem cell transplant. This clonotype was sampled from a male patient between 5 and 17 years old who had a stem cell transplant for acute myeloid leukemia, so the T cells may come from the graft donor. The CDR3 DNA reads TGCGCCAGCAGCTTGGTTGGTCCTAGCGGGCCGTACAATGAGCAGTTCTTC. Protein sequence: CASSLVGPSGPYNEQFF.